The T cell receptor (beta chain) under discussion was sequenced for a study of cytotoxic CD8 clonotypes in ibrutinib-treated CLL. Study outcomes and limitations: Baseline levels of clonality went above those of age-matched healthy donors and moved with circulating CD8+ T-cell counts.

CDR1 KGHSH and CDR2 LQKENI come from the germline V gene. V lost 0 bases to trimming and J lost 3 bases; unmatched junction nucleotides: 3. The CDR3 sequence is 15 residues long. With regard to this clone: The antigen is unknown.

TCRdb's table, derived via immunoSEQ multiplex PCR, lists solely in-frame clones and lacks some. This sample has approximately 92,000 clones, with 75% to 80% found just once. The sequence came from a human donor with chronic lymphocytic leukemia. The genes are TRBV18 and TRBJ2-7, with TRBD2 matching over 9 bases. Source: PBMCs, taken after 24 months of ibrutinib treatment. The CDR3 region is CASSPPSREGYEQYF. CDR3 DNA: TGTGCCAGCTCACCACCATCGCGGGAGGGCTACGAGCAGTACTTC.